This T cell receptor (beta chain) appears in the sequencing data of a study of blood T cell repertoires in COVID-19. Overall study: From T cells, B-cell-depleted T cells, or PBMCs came the material, which was cDNA or gDNA.

The data were produced by immunoSEQ multiplex PCR, yet TCRdb's version contains in-frame clones alone and is incomplete. The table has approximately 150,000 clones, more than 75% seen once; the top ten hold roughly 4.8%. Trimming took 0 bases from V and 3 from J, leaving 6 bases between them. This CDR3 spans 13 amino acids. The chain combines TRBV12-3 or TRBV12-4 with TRBJ2-7, with D perhaps TRBD1 (5 bases). The receptor was derived from a human donor in a cohort sampled during active COVID-19. The sample comprised peripheral blood. The CDR3 loop reads CASSLAGVYEQYF. The CDR3 nucleotides are TGTGCCAGCAGTTTAGCAGGGGTCTACGAGCAGTACTTC.